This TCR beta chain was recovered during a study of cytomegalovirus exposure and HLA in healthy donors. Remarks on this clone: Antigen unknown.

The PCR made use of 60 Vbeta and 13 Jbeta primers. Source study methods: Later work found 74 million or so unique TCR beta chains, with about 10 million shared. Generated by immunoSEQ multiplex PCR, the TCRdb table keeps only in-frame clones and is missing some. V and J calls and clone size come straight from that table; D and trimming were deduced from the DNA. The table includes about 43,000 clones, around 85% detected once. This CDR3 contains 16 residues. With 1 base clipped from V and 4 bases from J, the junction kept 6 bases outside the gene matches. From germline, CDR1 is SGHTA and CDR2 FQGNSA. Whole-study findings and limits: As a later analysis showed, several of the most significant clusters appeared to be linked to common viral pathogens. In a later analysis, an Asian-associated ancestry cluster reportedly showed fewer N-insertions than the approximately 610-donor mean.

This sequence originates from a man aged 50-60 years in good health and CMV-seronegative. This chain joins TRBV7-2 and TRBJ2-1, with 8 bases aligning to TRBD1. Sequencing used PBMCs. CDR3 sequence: CASSLDGTGPYNEQFF. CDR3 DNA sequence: TGTGCCAGCAGCTTAGATGGGACAGGTCCTTACAATGAGCAGTTCTTC.